A selection of T cell receptor beta chains follows, all from one sample in a study of CD8+ T cells in alopecia areata. Profiling relied on immunoSEQ multiplex PCR, and the TCRdb table lists in-frame clones only, not all of them. The table lists roughly 190,000 clones, under 80% of them singletons. Sequenced here: CD4+ T cells sorted from blood, sampled around week 47, from a patient treated with tofacitinib. These receptors all stem from a human donor with alopecia areata. The CDR3 runs from the conserved cysteine through the conserved F or W. The D gene is left open where the match is weak. Clone size, where shown, is once, few, many, or a class for clones that have expanded.

NA,NA,TRBJ2-1,TRBV15,TGTGCCACCAGCAGAGATTACACGAGCTCCTACAATGAGCAGTTCTTC,CATSRDYTSSYNEQFF
NA,TRBD1,TRBJ2-7,TRBV15,TGTGCCACCAGCAGAACCGGGACAGGCCCTTACGAGCAGTACTTC,CATSRTGTGPYEQYF
NA,NA,TRBJ2-5,TRBV7-2,TGTGCCAGCAGCTTAGGGGGACTGCAAGAGACCCAGTACTTC,CASSLGGLQETQYF
NA,TRBD1,TRBJ1-2,TRBV10-2,TGCGCCAGCAGCGCAGGGGGTCAAGGCTACACCTTC,CASSAGGQGYTF
NA,NA,TRBJ1-6,TRBV2,TGTGCCAGCATGCAGAATAATTCACCCCTCCACTTT,CASMQNNSPLHF
NA,NA,TRBJ1-1,TRBV6-5,TGTGCCAGCAGTTATATGCGGGGCATGAACACTGAAGCTTTCTTT,CASSYMRGMNTEAFF
NA,NA,TRBJ2-5,TRBV2,TGTGCCAGCAGTGAAAAGCGAGAGACCCAGTACTTC,CASSEKRETQYF
NA,NA,TRBJ2-1,TRBV5-6,TGTGCCAGCAGCGGGACTCGAATCCTCATCCAGTTCTTC,CASSGTRILIQFF
few,NA,TRBJ2-3,TRBV29-1,TGCAGCACGATAATCCGGTCCACAGATACGCAGTATTTT,CSTIIRSTDTQYF
NA,NA,TRBJ1-2,TRBV30,TGTGCCTGGAGTGGGGTACGCGATGGCTACACCTTC,CAWSGVRDGYTF
NA,NA,TRBJ1-1,TRBV29-1,TGCAGCGTCCCTGCTGGGGGGCCGAACACTGAAGCTTTCTTT,CSVPAGGPNTEAFF
NA,NA,TRBJ1-4,TRBV4-2,TGTGCCAGCAGCCAAGGCAGGGGAGGTGAAAAACTGTTTTTT,CASSQGRGGEKLFF
NA,NA,TRBJ2-3,TRBV5-1,TGCGCCAGCAGCTTAAAGATGGGGCGCCTCGCAGATACGCAGTATTTT,CASSLKMGRLADTQYF
NA,NA,TRBJ2-3,TRBV5-4,TGTGCCAGCACCCTTTTGGGGGGCACAGATACGCAGTATTTT,CASTLLGGTDTQYF
few,NA,TRBJ1-5,TRBV27,TGTGCCAGCAGTTTAACGTGGGGCAATCAGCCCCAGCATTTT,CASSLTWGNQPQHF
NA,NA,TRBJ2-3,TRBV29-1,TGCAGCGTTGCGGCAACTAGCACAGATACGCAGTATTTT,CSVAATSTDTQYF
few,NA,TRBJ2-1,TRBV6-6,TGTGCCAGCAGATTACAGGGCGATGAGCAGTTCTTC,CASRLQGDEQFF
NA,NA,TRBJ1-2,TRBV7-2,TGTGCCAGCAGCTTTTTCAAGGGTGTCCATGGCTACACCTTC,CASSFFKGVHGYTF
NA,NA,TRBJ1-1,TRBV27,TGTGCCAGCGGACTGAAGCAGGTCACTGAAGCTTTCTTT,CASGLKQVTEAFF
NA,TRBD1,TRBJ1-1,TRBV29-1,TGCAGCGTTGAAACAGGGGTGAACACTGAAGCTTTCTTT,CSVETGVNTEAFF
NA,NA,TRBJ1-1,TRBV19,TGTGCCAGTAGTATCCGGGAGAACACTGAAGCTTTCTTT,CASSIRENTEAFF
few,NA,TRBJ2-3,TRBV29-1,TGCAGCGTCGTGACACGCACAGATACGCAGTATTTT,CSVVTRTDTQYF
few,NA,TRBJ2-5,TRBV4-3,TGCGCCAGCAGCCAAGGGGAGTGGAACCGGTACCAAGAGACCCAGTACTTC,CASSQGEWNRYQETQYF
NA,NA,TRBJ1-2,TRBV29-1,TGCAGCGTTGTATCATCGACAGGCGGACGGGGCTACACCTTC,CSVVSSTGGRGYTF
NA,NA,TRBJ2-3,TRBV7-2,TGTGCCAGCAGCCCGCGACAGGGCACAGATACGCAGTATTTT,CASSPRQGTDTQYF
few,TRBD1,TRBJ1-1,TRBV7-2,TGTGCCAGCAGCTCCGCGACAGGGCGGAACACTGAAGCTTTCTTT,CASSSATGRNTEAFF
NA,NA,TRBJ2-5,TRBV5-1,TGCGCCAGCAGCTTGGGGACCCAAGAGACCCAGTACTTC,CASSLGTQETQYF
NA,TRBD2,TRBJ2-5,TRBV9,TGTGCCAGCAGCCCAAGACTAGCGGGGGGCAGAGAGACCCAGTACTTC,CASSPRLAGGRETQYF
NA,TRBD1,TRBJ1-2,TRBV2,TGTGCCAGCATGCCGGGACAGTGGTTGGGCTACACCTTC,CASMPGQWLGYTF
few,NA,TRBJ2-1,TRBV7-8,TGTGCCAGCGCCGTACAGGGATTATCCTACAATGAGCAGTTCTTC,CASAVQGLSYNEQFF
NA,NA,TRBJ2-2,TRBV29-1,TGCAGCGTTGACGGGGTTAACACCGGGGAGCTGTTTTTT,CSVDGVNTGELFF
few,TRBD1,TRBJ1-1,TRBV7-2,TGTGCCAGCAGCGCGGACAGGGTCACTGAAGCTTTCTTT,CASSADRVTEAFF
NA,TRBD1,TRBJ2-7,TRBV2,TGTGCCAGCAGCCGGGACAGCTCCTACGAGCAGTACTTC,CASSRDSSYEQYF
NA,NA,TRBJ2-3,TRBV6-4,TGTGCCAGCAGTGACTCGGGCAGTCTCACAGATACGCAGTATTTT,CASSDSGSLTDTQYF
NA,NA,TRBJ1-2,TRBV29-1,TGCAGCGTGGGAGGGCAGGGGTATGGCTACACCTTC,CSVGGQGYGYTF
few,NA,TRBJ2-1,TRBV29-1,TGCAGCGTTGGGCTTGGCAGGGCTAGTGAGCAGTTCTTC,CSVGLGRASEQFF
NA,NA,TRBJ1-2,TRBV27,TGTGCCAGCAGTCTTGGAGGGTGGGGAGGCTACACCTTC,CASSLGGWGGYTF
once,TRBD1,TRBJ2-2,TRBV5-1,TGCGCCAGCAGCTCACAGGGGGCGTCTCAGGCCGGGGAGCTGTTTTTT,CASSSQGASQAGELFF
once,NA,TRBJ1-2,TRBV29-1,TGCAGCGTTGAAACTTGGGCGGCTGGGGGCTACACCTTC,CSVETWAAGGYTF
NA,NA,TRBJ2-7,TRBV4-3,TGCGCCAGCAGCCAAGATGGGCAGTCATACGAGCAGTACTTC,CASSQDGQSYEQYF
few,NA,TRBJ2-6,TRBV19,TGTGCCAGTAGTATCCAGGGGACTGGGGCCAACGTCCTGACTTTC,CASSIQGTGANVLTF
NA,NA,TRBJ1-3,TRBV6-5,TGTGCCAGCAGTCCCACAGGATCTGGAAACACCATATATTTT,CASSPTGSGNTIYF
NA,NA,TRBJ2-7,TRBV5-1,TGCGCCAGCAGTCAGACCACAGGGAACTACGAGCAGTACTTC,CASSQTTGNYEQYF
few,TRBD1,TRBJ2-7,TRBV25-1,TGTGCCAGCAAGCGTACAGGGGTCGACGAGCAGTACTTC,CASKRTGVDEQYF
NA,NA,TRBJ1-1,TRBV5-1,TGCGCCAGCAGCTTGGGTGGGGCAGGCCAGAACACTGAAGCTTTCTTT,CASSLGGAGQNTEAFF
NA,TRBD1,TRBJ1-2,TRBV13,TGTGCCAGCAGCCCGACCGGGACAGATAGTGTTCGCTATGGCTACACCTTC,CASSPTGTDSVRYGYTF
NA,TRBD1,TRBJ1-2,TRBV30,TGTGCCTGGAGTGTACCTGGGGAGGGGGCAATACACTATGGCTACACCTTC,CAWSVPGEGAIHYGYTF
NA,NA,TRBJ1-4,TRBV11-3,TGTGCCAGGCAACTGAAGACTAATGAAAAACTGTTTTTT,CARQLKTNEKLFF
NA,NA,TRBJ1-1,TRBV4-1,TGCGCCAGCAGCCAAAACAGGGTCCATTTGACTGAAGCTTTCTTT,CASSQNRVHLTEAFF
NA,TRBD1,TRBJ1-2,TRBV14,TGTGCCAGCAGCCTTGGGACAGGGCCGTCGGGAGGCTACACCTTC,CASSLGTGPSGGYTF
NA,TRBD1,TRBJ2-3,TRBV7-3,TGTGCCAGCAGCTTAGTTGGGACAGCCACAGATACGCAGTATTTT,CASSLVGTATDTQYF
few,TRBD2,TRBJ2-4,TRBV27,TGTGCCAGCAGTCCCCACCCGGGGGGGCCGGCCAAAAACATTCAGTACTTC,CASSPHPGGPAKNIQYF
NA,NA,TRBJ1-1,TRBV5-1,TGCGCCAGCAGCTTGGCCTCGTCCGGAGTCAGCCACGCGGCAGCTTTCTTT,CASSLASSGVSHAAAFF
NA,NA,TRBJ1-4,TRBV27,TGTGCCAGCAGTTCCCTCGGGAGGGGCAATGAAAAACTGTTTTTT,CASSSLGRGNEKLFF